The sequence of this T cell receptor (beta chain) was determined in a study of CD8+ T cells in alopecia areata. Treatment: oral pan-JAK inhibitor, 5-10 mg twice daily. Isolated RNA was reverse transcribed into cDNA used as the sequencing template. Profiling relied on immunoSEQ multiplex PCR, and the TCRdb table lists in-frame clones only, not all of them. The table includes roughly 120,000 clones, 50% to 75% detected once. Germline V lookup: CDR1 SEHNR, CDR2 FQNEAQ (reference sequence). With 5 bases removed from V and 4 bases from J, the gap between germline ends came to 8 bases. The CDR3 runs 13 residues.

This sequence joins TRBV7-9 and TRBJ1-4, with D perhaps TRBD1 (5 bases). The sequence was obtained from a human donor with alopecia areata. This sample comprised CD8+ T cells sorted from blood, obtained at week 4, from a patient treated with tofacitinib. Here the CDR3 DNA reads TGTGCCAGCAGCGGGGCGAATAATGAAAAACTGTTTTTT. It yields the protein CASSGANNEKLFF.